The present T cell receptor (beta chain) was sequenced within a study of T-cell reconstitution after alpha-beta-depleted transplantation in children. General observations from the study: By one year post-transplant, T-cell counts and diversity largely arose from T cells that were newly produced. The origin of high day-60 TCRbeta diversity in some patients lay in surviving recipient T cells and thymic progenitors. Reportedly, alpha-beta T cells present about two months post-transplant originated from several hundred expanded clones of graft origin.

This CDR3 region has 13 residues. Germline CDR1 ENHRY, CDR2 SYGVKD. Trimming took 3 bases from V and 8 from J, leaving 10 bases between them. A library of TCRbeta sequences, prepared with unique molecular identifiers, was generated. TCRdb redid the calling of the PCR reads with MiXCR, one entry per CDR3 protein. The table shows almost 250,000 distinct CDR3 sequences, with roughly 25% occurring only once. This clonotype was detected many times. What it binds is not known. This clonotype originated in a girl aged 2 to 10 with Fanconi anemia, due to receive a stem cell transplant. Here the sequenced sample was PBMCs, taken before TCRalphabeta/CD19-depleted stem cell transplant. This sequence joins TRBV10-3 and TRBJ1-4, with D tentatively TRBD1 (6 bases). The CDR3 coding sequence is TGTGCCATCAGTGAAAATACAGGGGAAAAACTGTTTTTT. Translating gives CAISENTGEKLFF.